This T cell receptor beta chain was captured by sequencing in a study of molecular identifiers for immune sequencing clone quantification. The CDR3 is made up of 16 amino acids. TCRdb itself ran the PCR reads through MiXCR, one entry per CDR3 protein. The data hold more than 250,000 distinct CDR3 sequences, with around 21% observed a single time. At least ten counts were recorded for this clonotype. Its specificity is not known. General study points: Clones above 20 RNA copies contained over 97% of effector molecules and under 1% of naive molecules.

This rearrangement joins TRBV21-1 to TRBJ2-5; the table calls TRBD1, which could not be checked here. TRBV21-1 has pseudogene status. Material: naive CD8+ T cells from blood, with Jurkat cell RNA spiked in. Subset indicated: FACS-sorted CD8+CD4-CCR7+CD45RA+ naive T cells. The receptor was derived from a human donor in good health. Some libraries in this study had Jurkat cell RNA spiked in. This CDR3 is CASSKVAGTGVETQYF. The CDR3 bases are TGTGCCAGCAGCAAAGTAGCCGGGACAGGGGTAGAGACCCAGTACTTC.